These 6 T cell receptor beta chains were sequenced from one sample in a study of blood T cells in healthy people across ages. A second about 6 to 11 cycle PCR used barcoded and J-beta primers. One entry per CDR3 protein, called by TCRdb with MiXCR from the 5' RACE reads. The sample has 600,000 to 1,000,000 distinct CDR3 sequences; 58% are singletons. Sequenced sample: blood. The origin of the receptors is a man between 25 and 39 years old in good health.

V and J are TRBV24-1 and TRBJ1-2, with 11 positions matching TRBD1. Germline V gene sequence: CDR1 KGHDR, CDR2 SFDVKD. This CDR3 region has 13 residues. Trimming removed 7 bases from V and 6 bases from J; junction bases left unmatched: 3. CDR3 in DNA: TGTGCCACCAGCGGACAGGGGGCAGATGGCTACACCTTC. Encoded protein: CATSGQGADGYTF.

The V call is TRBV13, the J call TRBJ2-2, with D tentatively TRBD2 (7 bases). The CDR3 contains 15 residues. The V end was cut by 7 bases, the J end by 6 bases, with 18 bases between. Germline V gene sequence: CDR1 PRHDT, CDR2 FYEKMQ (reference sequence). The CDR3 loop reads CASNVGGPLAGELFF. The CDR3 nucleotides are TGTGCCAGCAATGTGGGGGGGCCGTTAGCCGGGGAGCTGTTTTTT.

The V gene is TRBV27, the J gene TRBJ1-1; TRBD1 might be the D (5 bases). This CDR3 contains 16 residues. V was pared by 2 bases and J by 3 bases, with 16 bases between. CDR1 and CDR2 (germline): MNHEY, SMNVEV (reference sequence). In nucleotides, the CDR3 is TGTGCCAGCAGTTTAGGGGCAGGGAGTCGGTACACTGAAGCTTTCTTT. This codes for CASSLGAGSRYTEAFF.

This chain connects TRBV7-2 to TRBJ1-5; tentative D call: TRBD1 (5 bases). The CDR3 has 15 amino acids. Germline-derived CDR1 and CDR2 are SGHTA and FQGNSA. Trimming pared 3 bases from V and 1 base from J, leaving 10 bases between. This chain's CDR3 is CASSFAGISNQPQHF. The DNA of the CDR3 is TGTGCCAGCAGCTTCGCAGGGATCAGCAATCAGCCCCAGCATTTT.

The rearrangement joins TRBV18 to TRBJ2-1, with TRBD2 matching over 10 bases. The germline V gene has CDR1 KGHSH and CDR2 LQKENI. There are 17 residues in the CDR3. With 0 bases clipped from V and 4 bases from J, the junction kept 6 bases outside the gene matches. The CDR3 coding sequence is TGTGCCAGCTCACCACCGATTGGAGCGGGGGGGTACAATGAGCAGTTCTTC. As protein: CASSPPIGAGGYNEQFF.

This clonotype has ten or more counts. CDR3 DNA: TGTGCCAGCAGCCCGGACAGAAATTCACCCCTCCACTTT. Translated: CASSPDRNSPLHF. The J gene is TRBJ1-6, the V gene TRBV3-1; D may be TRBD1 (6 bases). This CDR3 comprises 13 residues. Germline CDR1 and CDR2: LGHDT and YNNKEL (reference sequence). V shed 4 bases and J shed 7 bases, with 8 bases lying between them.